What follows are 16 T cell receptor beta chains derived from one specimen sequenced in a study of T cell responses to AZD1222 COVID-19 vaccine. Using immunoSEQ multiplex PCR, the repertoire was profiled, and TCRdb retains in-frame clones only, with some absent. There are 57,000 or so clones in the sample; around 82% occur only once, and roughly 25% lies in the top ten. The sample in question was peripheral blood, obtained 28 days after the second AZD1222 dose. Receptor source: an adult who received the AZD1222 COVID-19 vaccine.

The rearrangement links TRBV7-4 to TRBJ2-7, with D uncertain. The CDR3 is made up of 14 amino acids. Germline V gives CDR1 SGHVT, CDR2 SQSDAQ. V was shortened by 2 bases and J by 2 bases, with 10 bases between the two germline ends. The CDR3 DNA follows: TGTGCCAGCAGCTTACTCCCCTATACCTACGAGCAGTACTTC. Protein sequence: CASSLLPYTYEQYF.

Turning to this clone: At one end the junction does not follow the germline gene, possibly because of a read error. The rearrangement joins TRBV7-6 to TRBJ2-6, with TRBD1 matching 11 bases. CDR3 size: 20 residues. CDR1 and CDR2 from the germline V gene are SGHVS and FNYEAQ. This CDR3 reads CASSIRSGQGAFSEANVLTF. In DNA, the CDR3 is TGTGCCAGCAGCATAAGAAGCGGACAGGGGGCCTTTTCTGAGGCCAACGTCCTGACTTTC.

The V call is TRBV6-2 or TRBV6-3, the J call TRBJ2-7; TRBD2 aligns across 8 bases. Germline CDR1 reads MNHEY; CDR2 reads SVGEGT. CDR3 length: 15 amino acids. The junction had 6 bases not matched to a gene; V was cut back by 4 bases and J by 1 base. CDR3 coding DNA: TGTGCCAGCAGTTTTAGCGGGACCCTTTCCTACGAGCAGTACTTC. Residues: CASSFSGTLSYEQYF.

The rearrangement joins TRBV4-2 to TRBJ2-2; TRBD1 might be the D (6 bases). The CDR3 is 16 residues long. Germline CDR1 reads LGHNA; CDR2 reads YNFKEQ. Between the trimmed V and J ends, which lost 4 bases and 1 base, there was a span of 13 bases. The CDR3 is CASSPRTDRNTGELFF. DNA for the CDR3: TGTGCCAGCAGCCCCCGGACAGACCGGAACACCGGGGAGCTGTTTTTT.

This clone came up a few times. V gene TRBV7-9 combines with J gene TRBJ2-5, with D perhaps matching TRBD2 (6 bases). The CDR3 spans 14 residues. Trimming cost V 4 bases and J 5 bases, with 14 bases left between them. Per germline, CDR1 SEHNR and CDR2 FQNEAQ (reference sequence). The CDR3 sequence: CASSSRGIGETQYF. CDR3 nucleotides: TGTGCCAGCAGCTCACGGGGGATCGGGGAGACCCAGTACTTC.

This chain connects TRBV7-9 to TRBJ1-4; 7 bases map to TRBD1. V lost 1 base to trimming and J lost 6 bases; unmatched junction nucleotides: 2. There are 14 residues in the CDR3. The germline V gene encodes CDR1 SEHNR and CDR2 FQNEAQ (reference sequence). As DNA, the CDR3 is TGTGCCAGCAGCTTAGGGGGGACAGATGAAAAACTGTTTTTT. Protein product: CASSLGGTDEKLFF. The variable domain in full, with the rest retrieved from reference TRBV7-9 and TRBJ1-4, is DTGVSQNPRHKITKRGQNVTFRCDPISEHNRLYWYRQTLGQGPEFLTYFQNEAQLEKSRLLSDRFSAERPKGSFSTLEIQRTEQGDSAMYLCASSLGGTDEKLFFGSGTQLSVL.

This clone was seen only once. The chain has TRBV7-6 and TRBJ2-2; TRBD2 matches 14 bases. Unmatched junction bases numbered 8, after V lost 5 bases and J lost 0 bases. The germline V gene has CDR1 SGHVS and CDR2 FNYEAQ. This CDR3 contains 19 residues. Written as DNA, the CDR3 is TGTGCCAGCAGCATTTCGGGACTAGCGGGAGCGGCGAACACCGGGGAGCTGTTTTTT. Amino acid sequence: CASSISGLAGAANTGELFF.

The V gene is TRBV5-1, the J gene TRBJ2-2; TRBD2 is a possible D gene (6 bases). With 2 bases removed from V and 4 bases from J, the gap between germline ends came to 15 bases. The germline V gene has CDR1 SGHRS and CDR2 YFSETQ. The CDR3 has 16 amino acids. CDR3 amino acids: CASSLMEGRGTGELFF. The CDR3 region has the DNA TGCGCCAGCAGCTTAATGGAGGGCCGGGGCACCGGGGAGCTGTTTTTT.

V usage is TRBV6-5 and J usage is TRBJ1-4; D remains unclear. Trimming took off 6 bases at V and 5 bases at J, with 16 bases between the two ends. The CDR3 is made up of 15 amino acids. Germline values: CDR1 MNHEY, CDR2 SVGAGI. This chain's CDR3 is CASSRAWGSNEKLFF. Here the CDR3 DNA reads TGTGCCAGCAGCCGTGCTTGGGGAAGCAATGAAAAACTGTTTTTT.

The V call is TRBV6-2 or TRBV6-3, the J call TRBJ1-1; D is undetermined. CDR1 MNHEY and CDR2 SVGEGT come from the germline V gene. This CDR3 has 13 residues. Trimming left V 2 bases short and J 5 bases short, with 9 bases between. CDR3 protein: CASSYIYETEAFF. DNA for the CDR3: TGTGCCAGCAGTTACATTTATGAAACTGAAGCTTTCTTT.

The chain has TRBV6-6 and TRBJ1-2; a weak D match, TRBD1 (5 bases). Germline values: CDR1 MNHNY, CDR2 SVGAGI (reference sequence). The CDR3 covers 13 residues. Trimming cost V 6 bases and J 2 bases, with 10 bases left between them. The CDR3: CASRPRENYGYTF. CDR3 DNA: TGTGCCAGCAGACCCAGGGAAAACTATGGCTACACCTTC.

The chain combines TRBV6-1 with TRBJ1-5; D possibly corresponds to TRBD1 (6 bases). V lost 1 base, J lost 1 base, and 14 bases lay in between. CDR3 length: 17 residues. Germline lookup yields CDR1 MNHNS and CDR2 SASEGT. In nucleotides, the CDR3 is TGTGCCAGCAGTGAAGTCCACAACAGGGCAAGCAATCAGCCCCAGCATTTT. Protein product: CASSEVHNRASNQPQHF.

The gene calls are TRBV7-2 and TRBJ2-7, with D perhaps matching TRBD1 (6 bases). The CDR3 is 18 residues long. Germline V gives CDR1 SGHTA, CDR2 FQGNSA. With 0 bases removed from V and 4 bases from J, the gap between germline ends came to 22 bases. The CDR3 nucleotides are TGTGCCAGCAGCTTAGCAAGCCACAGGGTCACATCCCTGTACGAGCAGTACTTC. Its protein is CASSLASHRVTSLYEQYF.

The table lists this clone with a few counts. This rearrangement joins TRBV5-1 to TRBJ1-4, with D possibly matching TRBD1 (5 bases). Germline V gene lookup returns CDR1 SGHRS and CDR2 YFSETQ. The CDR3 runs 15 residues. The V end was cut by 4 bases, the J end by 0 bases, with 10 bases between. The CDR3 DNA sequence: TGCGCCAGCAGCGTTGCGGGGGCAACTAATGAAAAACTGTTTTTT. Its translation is CASSVAGATNEKLFF.

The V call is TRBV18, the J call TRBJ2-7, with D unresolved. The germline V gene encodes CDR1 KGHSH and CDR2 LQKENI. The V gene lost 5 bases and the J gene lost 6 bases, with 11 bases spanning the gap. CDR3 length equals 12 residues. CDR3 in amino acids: CASSAGEREQYF. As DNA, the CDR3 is TGTGCCAGCTCAGCAGGCGAGCGCGAGCAGTACTTC.

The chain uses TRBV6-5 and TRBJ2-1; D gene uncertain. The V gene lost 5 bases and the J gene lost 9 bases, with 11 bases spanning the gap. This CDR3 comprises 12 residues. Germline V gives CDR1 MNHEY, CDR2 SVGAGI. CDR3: CASSPRPGEQFF. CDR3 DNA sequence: TGTGCCAGCAGTCCCCGGCCCGGTGAGCAGTTCTTC.